This TCR beta chain was obtained from a study of T cells in Graves' hyperthyroidism and ophthalmopathy (dated by TCRdb to between 2018 and 2020). Context from the whole study: Peripheral blood was collected at initial diagnosis, before any treatment. To identify distinguishing TCR V-J signatures, a discovery cohort of around 100 patients was used, comprising 43 with Graves' ophthalmopathy and around 57 with stable Graves' hyperthyroidism. Prospective prediction of ophthalmopathy was tested in an independent validation cohort of 18 to 20 hyperthyroidism patients and 17 patients who later progressed to ophthalmopathy. The approximately 90 discovery patients were randomly split 7:3 into training and test sets. In several Graves' hyperthyroidism patients, the study also compared T-cell repertoires from thyroid tissue with T-cell repertoires from blood. Following sampling, methimazole starting at 30 mg daily was given to hyperthyroidism patients, and high-dose intravenous methylprednisolone was given to ophthalmopathy patients. The paper reports TCR Vbeta CDR3 sequencing of about 140 peripheral blood samples: some 41 ophthalmopathy, roughly 74 hyperthyroidism and around 17 progressor patients. The paper as a whole reports these results and caveats: No statistical method was used to fix the sample size in advance, and group allocation was not hidden from the investigators. In cross-validation, a model built on a 13 V-J signature told ophthalmopathy apart from stable hyperthyroidism with approximately 90% sensitivity and around 84% specificity, and in testing the same model reached 80%/75%. Most expanded thyroid clonotypes (frequency above 0.001) were also found in blood, which suggests that blood repertoires may mirror thyroid immune responses. In validation, the model predicted progression to ophthalmopathy a median of about 6 months before onset, with about 70% sensitivity and 72.22% specificity.

There are a few counts of this clonotype. Its antigen remains unidentified. The input lacks base qualities; no much larger clone sits a single base away. Stable Graves' hyperthyroidism was defined as no progression to ophthalmopathy during 18 months of follow-up. Hyperthyroidism patients were aged 18 to 65 years and newly diagnosed, with disease duration of less than 2 months. Exclusion was applied to patients with uncontrolled infections, other autoimmune diseases, pregnancy or lactation. Diagnoses relied on clinical symptoms, serum thyroxine and TRAb, thyroid ultrasound and orbital computed tomography. Ficoll-Paque density gradient centrifugation was used to isolate PBMCs from about 10 ml of fresh peripheral blood. Total RNA was extracted with Trizol reagent, and quality was checked on an Agilent 2100 Bioanalyzer. V lost 1 base and J lost 5 bases; the stretch between them is 17 bases long. CDR1 and CDR2, per the germline V gene, are SGHTA and FQGNSA. From the cysteine through the phenylalanine, the CDR3 covers 16 amino acids. Only the CDR3 region is kept as DNA, spanning 48 bases read in frame from base 1.

The TCR beta CDR3 regions were amplified from the RNA transcripts. The first round of RT-PCR for the TCR CDR3 was performed with the HTBI primer set and the Qiagen OneStep RT-PCR kit. The libraries were constructed in a second round of multiplex PCR and then size-selected and purified. Libraries were sequenced paired-end with 100 bp reads on an Illumina HiSeq2000. The original pipeline was this. SOAPnuke was used to process the raw data, removing reads that contained adapters or uncalled bases, had a mean Phred below 15, or lacked an exact match to the constant primer or identifier. High-quality paired reads were merged using COPE v1.2.5, and each unique nucleotide sequence was defined as a clonotype. MiTCR v1.1 was used to align clonotypes to the IMGT TRBV, TRBD and TRBJ reference segments. Only V-J combinations with frequency above 0.0001, covering about 99% of repertoires, were analysed. A TCS score was defined as the ratio of F50 (clonal expansion) to E x V (chaos), with BLOSUM62-based TCRdist applied between CDR3 peptides within each V-J. Welch's t-statistics and random forest reduced fewer than 550 V-J features to under 15, which were used in a naive Bayes classifier (R e1071). TCRdb took the public reads, trimmed them with fastp at Q25, ran MiXCR for clone calling and kept in-frame beta chains. Merged by CDR3 protein, the rows form single entries marked with the most common genes and DNA. Clone size and V and J calls follow TCRdb, not the original study. For this sample the table gives roughly 660,000 distinct CDR3 sequences, of which 17% were detected only once. Less than 20% of the sample rests with the top ten.

The rearrangement joined TRBV7-2 to TRBJ2-5, and perhaps TRBD1 as D gene, on 6 matching bases. This TCR was sampled from a man aged 50 or older with Graves' hyperthyroidism. The specimen was blood. This receptor carries the CDR3 CASSLELWTVGETQYF. The base sequence is TGTGCCAGCAGCTTAGAATTATGGACAGTCGGGGAGACCCAGTACTTC. Extended through the reference TRBV7-2 and TRBJ2-5 proteins, this CDR3 yields the full variable domain: GAGVSQSPSNKVTEKGKDVELRCDPISGHTALYWYRQSLGQGLEFLIYFQGNSAPDKSGLPSDRFSAERTGGSVSTLTIQRTQQEDSAVYLCASSLELWTVGETQYFGPGTRLLVL.